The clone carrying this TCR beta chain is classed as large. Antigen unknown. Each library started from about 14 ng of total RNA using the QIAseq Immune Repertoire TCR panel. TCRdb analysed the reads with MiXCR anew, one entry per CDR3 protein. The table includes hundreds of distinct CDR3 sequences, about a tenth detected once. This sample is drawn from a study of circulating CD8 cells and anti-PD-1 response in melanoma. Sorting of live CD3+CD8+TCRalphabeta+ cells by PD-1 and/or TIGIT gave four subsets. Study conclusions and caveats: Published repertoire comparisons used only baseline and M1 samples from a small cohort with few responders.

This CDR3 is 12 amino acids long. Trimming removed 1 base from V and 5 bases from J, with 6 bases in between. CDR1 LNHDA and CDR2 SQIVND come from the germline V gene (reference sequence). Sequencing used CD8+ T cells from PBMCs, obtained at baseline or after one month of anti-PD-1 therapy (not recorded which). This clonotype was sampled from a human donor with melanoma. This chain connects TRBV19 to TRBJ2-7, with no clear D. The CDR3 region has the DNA TGTGCCAGTAGTATAGGGTGGAACGAGCAGTACTTC. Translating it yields CASSIGWNEQYF.